What follows are 16 T cell receptor beta chains derived from one specimen sequenced in a study of esophageal squamous cell carcinoma under preoperative chemotherapy. TCRdb redid the calling of the PCR reads with MiXCR, one entry per CDR3 protein. The sample records about 19,000 distinct CDR3 sequences, 46% being singletons. This sample's time point: after preoperative PTX-NDP chemotherapy. Sampling took place from a patient given preoperative chemotherapy. The receptors originated from a human donor with esophageal squamous cell carcinoma. The donor label of this sample is uncertain.

Regarding this clonotype: At one end the junction does not follow the germline gene, possibly because of a read error. V usage is TRBV7-2 and J usage is TRBJ2-3; TRBD1 matches 7 bases. The J call may be faulty, since TRBJ2-5 better matches the DNA end. CDR1 and CDR2 (germline): SGHTA, FQGNSA. CDR3 length equals 16 residues. The CDR3 region has the DNA TGTGCCAGCAGCGCACGACAGGGCCGTGGCCAAGATACCCAGTACTTC. It specifies CASSARQGRGQDTQYF.

This clonotype was seen repeatedly, ten times or more. The chain couples TRBV7-2 to TRBJ1-2; TRBD1 matches at 10 bases. The CDR3 runs to 16 residues. Germline CDR1 SGHTA, CDR2 FQGNSA. The J segment lost 4 bases and the V segment lost 7 bases, leaving 12 bases of the junction unmatched. In nucleotides, the CDR3 is TGTGCCAGCACCTCCGGGACAGGGGATGTCGGCTATGGCTACACCTTC. This gives the protein CASTSGTGDVGYGYTF.

This clonotype has a single count. The chain employs TRBV7-8 and TRBJ2-1; 7 bases align to TRBD2. CDR3 size: 15 residues. Trimming removed 6 bases from V and 6 bases from J; junction bases left unmatched: 11. Germline CDR1 is SGHVS and CDR2 is FQNEAQ. For the CDR3, the DNA is TGTGCCAGCAGTCCAAGACTAGCCTCCATCAATGAGCAGTTCTTC. Encoded protein: CASSPRLASINEQFF.

This clonotype was found many times. The chain couples TRBV6-5 to TRBJ1-4; 9 nucleotides align to TRBD1. CDR1 is MNHEY and CDR2 is SVGAGI in the germline V gene. The V and J ends lost 6 bases and 8 bases, in that order; junction bases with no gene match: 13. The CDR3 has 16 residues. CDR3 amino acids: CASRYNRGRRGEKLFF. DNA for the CDR3: TGTGCCAGCAGGTACAACAGGGGGCGTCGTGGGGAAAAACTGTTTTTT.

The V gene is TRBV5-4, the J gene TRBJ2-3, with TRBD2 matching 9 bases. The CDR3 runs to 14 residues. CDR1 and CDR2 from the germline V gene are SGHNT and YYREEE (reference sequence). V trimming: 4 bases; J trimming: 6 bases; junction bases outside the gene matches: 6. The CDR3 DNA reads as TGTGCCAGCAGCGCCGGGACTAGCAGCGATACGCAGTATTTT. It codes for CASSAGTSSDTQYF.

This clonotype was recorded a few times. The chain employs TRBV7-6 and TRBJ2-3; 11 bases map to TRBD2. J gave up 2 bases and V 3 bases, and 4 bases lay outside the gene matches. This CDR3 has 16 residues. CDR1 and CDR2 (germline): SGHVS, FNYEAQ. The CDR3 bases are TGTGCCAGCAGCTTTTCTAGCGGGGGGTTCACAGATACGCAGTATTTT. Translation: CASSFSSGGFTDTQYF. Combining the CDR3 with reference TRBV7-6 and TRBJ2-3 gives the whole variable domain GAGVSQSPRYKVTKRGQDVALRCDPISGHVSLYWYRQALGQGPEFLTYFNYEAQQDKSGLPNDRFSAERPEGSISTLTIQRTEQRDSAMYRCASSFSSGGFTDTQYFGPGTRLTVL.

This clonotype was picked up a small number of times. The rearrangement links TRBV7-8 to TRBJ2-1; the D gene is possibly TRBD2 (5 bases). Per germline, CDR1 SGHVS and CDR2 FQNEAQ. The CDR3 loop spans 16 amino acids. Trimming removed 1 base from V and 10 bases from J, with 20 bases in between. CDR3 sequence: CASSLGIGSLVYEQFF. The CDR3 nucleotides read TGTGCCAGCAGCTTAGGGATAGGGAGCCTCGTCTACGAGCAGTTCTTC.

Judged by abundance, this clonotype is medium-sized. V and J are TRBV10-1 and TRBJ2-5; 8 bases match TRBD1. J was trimmed by 6 bases and V by 10 bases; bases with no gene match: 10. CDR1 is WNHNN, CDR2 SYGVQD, per germline (reference sequence). This CDR3 comprises 13 residues. In DNA form, the CDR3 reads TGCGCCACCTCGACAGGGGCGGGAAAGACCCAGTACTTC. Its protein is CATSTGAGKTQYF.

This sequence joins TRBV7-2 and TRBJ2-7; D gene ambiguous. The assigned J gene may be wrong: the sequence end matches TRBJ2-5 better. This CDR3 has 14 amino acids. Germline lookup yields CDR1 SGHTA and CDR2 FQGNSA. The CDR3 region is CASSLDPASKTQYF. The DNA for the CDR3 is TGTGCCAGCAGCTTAGATCCCGCCTCAAAGACCCAGTACTTC.

The rearrangement joins TRBV11-3 to TRBJ2-1; a possible D gene is TRBD1 (6 bases). The germline gives CDR1 SGHNT, CDR2 YENEEA. V dropped 6 bases and J dropped 6 bases, with 12 bases sitting between them. The CDR3 extends over 13 amino acids. CDR3 protein: CASRLTGLNEQFF. CDR3 nucleotide sequence: TGTGCCAGCAGGCTGACAGGCCTCAATGAGCAGTTCTTC.

The sample holds many counts of this clonotype. The rearrangement links TRBV6-2 or TRBV6-3 to TRBJ2-4; no clear D gene. Trimming removed 4 bases from V and 6 bases from J, with 4 bases in between. Germline V CDR1 and CDR2: MNHEY, SVGEGT. The CDR3 is 11 residues long. The CDR3 DNA reads as TGTGCCAGCAGTTGGGCAAACATTCAGTACTTC. Its protein is CASSWANIQYF.

Worth noting for this clonotype: An end of the junction differs from the germline gene, which may be a read error. The rearrangement links TRBV11-3 to TRBJ2-1; possibly TRBD1 for D (6 bases). The CDR3 consists of 15 residues. Germline V lookup: CDR1 SGHNT, CDR2 YENEEA. In DNA form, the CDR3 reads TGTGCCAGCAGGGATCCCGCGCTACGGACAGATGCGCAGTTTTTT. Translating it yields CASRDPALRTDAQFF.

This clonotype was counted between two and nine times. The J gene is TRBJ2-3, the V gene TRBV7-3; 13 bases map to TRBD2. The V gene's germline CDR1 is SGHTA and CDR2 FQGTGA. CDR3 length: 16 amino acids. V gave up 4 bases and J gave up 4 bases; unmatched junction bases: 5. The CDR3 DNA is TGTGCCAGCAGCTCTACTAGCGGGGGGGAGTCAGATACGCAGTATTTT. Translated, it gives CASSSTSGGESDTQYF.

Concerning this clonotype itself: An end of the junction does not agree with germline; a read error may underlie this. CDR3 residues: CASGAGSGELDTQYF. The CDR3 DNA follows: TGTGCCAGCGGCGCCGGGAGCGGGGAGCTAGATACGCAGTATTTC. V usage is TRBV7-3 and J usage is TRBJ2-3; 7 positions match TRBD2. The CDR3 spans 15 residues. Per germline, CDR1 SGHTA and CDR2 FQGTGA.

The rearrangement joins TRBV7-2 to TRBJ2-1; TRBD2 agrees at 7 bases. J was trimmed by 13 bases and V by 1 base; bases with no gene match: 10. This CDR3 has 14 residues. From germline, CDR1 is SGHTA and CDR2 FQGNSA. CDR3 region: CASSLGRGRETQFF. CDR3 DNA: TGTGCCAGCAGCTTAGGCCGCGGGAGAGAGACCCAGTTCTTC.

Regarding this clonotype: One junction end does not reproduce the germline sequence, and a read error may be involved. The chain carries TRBV7-2 and TRBJ2-5; the D gene is possibly TRBD1 (6 bases). CDR3 length: 14 residues. CDR1 is SGHTA and CDR2 is FQGNSA in the germline V gene. The CDR3 bases are TGTGCCAGCAGCCCTACCGGGGACAAAGCGACCCAACATTTC. Translating it yields CASSPTGDKATQHF.